These T cell receptor beta chains were read from a single sample in a study of blood T cell repertoires in COVID-19. The table came from immunoSEQ multiplex PCR; TCRdb's copy has only in-frame clones and leaves some out. The top ten clones hold roughly 8.2% of a sample with fewer than 200,000 clones, 85% to 90% of them seen once. Sequenced sample: peripheral blood. The origin of the receptors is a woman aged 55-69 years with acute or convalescent COVID-19. The CDR3 runs from the conserved cysteine through the conserved F or W. A D gene is named only where the DNA matches it firmly. Clone size is shown for a subset of rows, as once, few, many or a class of expanded clone.

j_call v_call clone_size cdr3_length d_call cdr3_aa cdr3_nt
TRBJ1-2 TRBV7-9 NA 14 TRBD1 CASSFNRGDYGYTF TGTGCCAGCAGCTTCAACAGGGGGGACTATGGCTACACCTTC
TRBJ2-5 TRBV3-1/TRBV3-2 NA 15 TRBD2 CASSQGGRAVETQYF TGTGCCAGCAGCCAAGGTGGGAGGGCCGTAGAGACCCAGTACTTC
TRBJ1-3 TRBV6-5 once 15 TRBD1 CASSRTGGGSNTIYF TGTGCCAGCAGTCGGACAGGGGGCGGGTCAAACACCATATATTTT
TRBJ1-2 TRBV28 NA 15 TRBD1 CASRTPGTGGGGYTF TGTGCCAGCAGGACTCCCGGGACAGGGGGCGGTGGCTACACCTTC
TRBJ1-5 TRBV28 NA 16 TRBD1 CASSLWGTGGSQPQHF TGTGCCAGCAGTTTATGGGGGACAGGGGGCAGTCAGCCCCAGCATTTT
TRBJ1-6 TRBV2 once 16 NA CASSTGQSPYNSPLHF TGTGCCAGCAGCACTGGACAGAGCCCCTATAATTCACCCCTCCACTTT
TRBJ1-3 TRBV30 NA 13 TRBD1 CAWSLGQRNTIYF TGTGCCTGGAGCCTGGGACAGCGGAACACCATATATTTT
TRBJ2-1 TRBV29-1 NA 15 TRBD2 CSVEPLAGAYNEQFF TGCAGCGTTGAACCCTTAGCGGGGGCCTACAATGAGCAGTTCTTC
TRBJ2-1 TRBV7-2 few 15 TRBD2 CASSLGGTSGREQFF TGTGCCAGCAGCTTAGGGGGGACTAGCGGGAGGGAGCAGTTCTTC
TRBJ2-1 TRBV19 NA 14 NA CASSVDFANNEQFF TGTGCCAGTAGTGTTGACTTTGCCAACAATGAGCAGTTCTTC
TRBJ1-2 TRBV18 NA 15 NA CASSPRQNLLYGYTF TGTGCCAGCTCACCGAGACAGAACCTCCTCTATGGCTACACCTTC
TRBJ2-7 TRBV7-2 once 12 NA CASSSGTYEQYF TGTGCCAGCAGCTCGGGGACCTACGAGCAGTACTTC
TRBJ2-1 TRBV24-1 NA 18 TRBD2 CAPLRGVLPGLGYNEQFF TGTGCCCCACTTCGAGGGGTTCTACCGGGACTAGGGTACAATGAGCAGTTCTTC
TRBJ2-1 TRBV6-2/TRBV6-3 NA 15 TRBD2 CASSSLGLAFNEQFF TGTGCCAGCAGTTCACTGGGACTAGCATTTAACGAGCAGTTCTTC
TRBJ2-2 TRBV5-1 NA 16 NA CASSLAGGGRVGELFF TGCGCCAGCAGCTTGGCCGGCGGGGGCCGGGTCGGGGAGCTGTTTTTT
TRBJ2-1 TRBV5-4 NA 14 TRBD2 CASSPGGGVNEQFF TGTGCCAGCAGCCCCGGCGGGGGAGTAAATGAGCAGTTCTTC
TRBJ1-2 TRBV27 few 14 NA CASSLRFQGYGYTF TGTGCCAGCAGTTTGCGATTCCAGGGGTATGGCTACACCTTC
TRBJ1-2 TRBV2 NA 10 NA CASSERQSIF TGTGCCAGCAGTGAACGACAGTCAATCTTC
TRBJ1-6 TRBV27 NA 16 TRBD1 CASSWGQGVFGSPLHF TGTGCCAGCAGTTGGGGACAGGGGGTATTTGGGTCACCCCTCCACTTT
TRBJ2-1 TRBV5-5 once 19 TRBD2 CASSLVPTSGRTEGNEQFF TGTGCCAGCAGCTTGGTCCCAACTAGCGGAAGAACGGAGGGGAATGAGCAGTTCTTC
TRBJ1-1 TRBV5-6 NA 13 NA CASSFGGNTEAFF TGTGCCAGCAGCTTTGGAGGGAACACTGAAGCTTTCTTT
TRBJ2-1 TRBV5-1 NA 15 TRBD2 CASSLERGGWNEQFF TGCGCCAGCAGCCTAGAGCGGGGAGGGTGGAATGAGCAGTTCTTC
TRBJ1-5 TRBV19 NA 15 TRBD1 CASSYGDRGHQPQHF TGTGCCAGTAGTTACGGGGACAGGGGGCATCAGCCCCAGCATTTT
TRBJ1-2 TRBV12-3/TRBV12-4 NA 12 TRBD1 CASSSTGSRHTF TGTGCCAGCAGTTCGACAGGGAGTCGCCACACCTTC
TRBJ2-2 TRBV5-5 NA 16 NA CASSATGGSATGELFF TGTGCCAGCAGCGCAACCGGAGGCAGCGCCACCGGGGAGCTGTTTTTT
TRBJ1-1 TRBV5-1 NA 13 NA CASSFTGGTEAFF TGCGCCAGCAGCTTTACCGGGGGTACTGAAGCTTTCTTT
TRBJ2-2 TRBV3-1/TRBV3-2 NA 17 NA CASSRVVAGLNTGELFF TGTGCCAGCAGCCGAGTGGTTGCGGGCCTGAACACCGGGGAGCTGTTTTTT
TRBJ2-5 TRBV12-3/TRBV12-4 NA 11 NA CASSGGLAQYF TGTGCCAGCAGCGGCGGCCTCGCCCAGTACTTC
TRBJ2-7 TRBV7-8 few 13 NA CASSRGGTRHPNF TGTGCCAGCAGCCGAGGAGGGACAAGACACCCCAACTTC
TRBJ2-5 TRBV7-3 once 13 NA CASSLDSKETQYF TGTGCCAGCAGCTTAGACTCCAAAGAGACCCAGTACTTC
TRBJ2-4 TRBV7-3 NA 15 NA CASSSQGNAKNIQYF TGTGCCAGCAGCTCACAGGGAAACGCCAAAAACATTCAGTACTTC
TRBJ2-5 TRBV7-3 NA 19 TRBD2 CASSLRRFRLATIGETQYF TGTGCCAGCAGCTTAAGAAGATTTAGACTAGCGACTATAGGGGAGACCCAGTACTTC
TRBJ2-3 TRBV28 NA 16 TRBD2 CASSPVLAGNTDTQYF TGTGCCAGCAGTCCGGTTTTAGCGGGCAACACAGATACGCAGTATTTT
TRBJ2-3 TRBV6-5 NA 14 TRBD1 CASRTGGRTDTQYF TGTGCCAGCAGGACAGGGGGCAGGACAGATACGCAGTATTTT
TRBJ1-1 TRBV27 NA 17 NA CASSLTSGGLPNTEAFF TGTGCCAGCAGTTTAACCTCCGGAGGCCTACCTAACACTGAAGCTTTCTTT
TRBJ1-2 TRBV11-3 NA 12 TRBD1 CASSIGDREITF TGTGCCAGCAGCATAGGGGACAGGGAGATCACCTTC
TRBJ2-1 TRBV29-1 NA 16 TRBD2 CSVGGTSGRWGNEQFF TGCAGCGTTGGTGGGACTAGCGGGAGATGGGGAAATGAGCAGTTCTTC
TRBJ2-1 TRBV11-2 NA 11 NA CASSSLLEQFF TGTGCCAGCAGCTCCTTATTGGAGCAGTTCTTC
TRBJ1-2 TRBV19 NA 16 TRBD1 CASTTLQGQGHYGYTF TGTGCCAGTACCACCCTTCAGGGACAGGGACACTATGGCTACACCTTC
TRBJ2-4 TRBV11-1 NA 15 NA CASSGLGHNQNIQYF TGTGCCAGCAGCGGCCTAGGCCACAATCAAAACATTCAGTACTTC